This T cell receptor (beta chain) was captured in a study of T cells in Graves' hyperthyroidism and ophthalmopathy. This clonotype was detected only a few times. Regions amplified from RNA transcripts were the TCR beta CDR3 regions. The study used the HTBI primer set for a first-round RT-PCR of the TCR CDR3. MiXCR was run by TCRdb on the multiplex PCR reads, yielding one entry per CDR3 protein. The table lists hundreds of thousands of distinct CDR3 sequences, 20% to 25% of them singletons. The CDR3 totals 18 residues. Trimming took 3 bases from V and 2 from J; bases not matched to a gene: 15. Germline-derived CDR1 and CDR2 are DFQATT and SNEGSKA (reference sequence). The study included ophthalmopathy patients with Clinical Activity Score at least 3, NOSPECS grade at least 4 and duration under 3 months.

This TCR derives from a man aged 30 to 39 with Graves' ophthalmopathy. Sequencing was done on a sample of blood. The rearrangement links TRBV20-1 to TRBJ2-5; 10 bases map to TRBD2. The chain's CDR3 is CSASSLAGEFFEQETQYF. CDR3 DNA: TGCAGTGCTAGTTCGCTAGCGGGAGAATTTTTTGAGCAAGAGACCCAGTACTTC.